This T cell receptor beta chain derives from a study of T cells in Graves' hyperthyroidism and ophthalmopathy. Study details: Pretreatment peripheral blood was obtained at initial diagnosis. Study conclusions and caveats: For ophthalmopathy, model prediction preceded onset by a median around six months.

Researchers took RNA transcripts and amplified the TCR beta CDR3 regions from them. HTBI primers drove first-round RT-PCR of the TCR CDR3. TCRdb independently ran MiXCR on the multiplex PCR reads; one entry per CDR3 protein. This sample has under 450,000 distinct CDR3 sequences, with roughly 14% found just once. This clonotype was seen a handful of times. Its target is unknown. Germline loops: CDR1 SEHNR, CDR2 FQNEAQ (reference sequence). V dropped 5 bases and J dropped 6; count of bases not matched to a gene: 16. The CDR3 consists of 18 residues. J is TRBJ2-2 and V is TRBV7-9, with TRBD2 matching over 9 bases. The clonotype was recovered from a woman under 30 with Graves' hyperthyroidism. Sample: blood. CDR3: CASSIGPSKREVPGELFF. CDR3 nucleotide sequence: TGTGCCAGCAGCATAGGTCCGTCGAAGCGGGAGGTGCCCGGGGAGCTGTTTTTT. Combining the CDR3 with reference TRBV7-9 and TRBJ2-2 gives the whole variable domain DTGVSQNPRHKITKRGQNVTFRCDPISEHNRLYWYRQTLGQGPEFLTYFQNEAQLEKSRLLSDRFSAERPKGSFSTLEIQRTEQGDSAMYLCASSIGPSKREVPGELFFGEGSRLTVL.